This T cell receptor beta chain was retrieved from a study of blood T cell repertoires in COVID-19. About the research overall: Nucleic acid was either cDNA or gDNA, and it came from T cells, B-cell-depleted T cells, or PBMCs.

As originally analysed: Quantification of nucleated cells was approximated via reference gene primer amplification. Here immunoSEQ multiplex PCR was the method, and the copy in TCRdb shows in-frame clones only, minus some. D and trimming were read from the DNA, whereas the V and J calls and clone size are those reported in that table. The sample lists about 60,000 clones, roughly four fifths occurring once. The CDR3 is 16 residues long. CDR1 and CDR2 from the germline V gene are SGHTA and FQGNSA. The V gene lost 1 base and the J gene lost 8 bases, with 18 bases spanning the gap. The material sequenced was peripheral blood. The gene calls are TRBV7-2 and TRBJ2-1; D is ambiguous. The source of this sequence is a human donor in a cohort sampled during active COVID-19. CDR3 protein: CASSLGVARLGDEQFF. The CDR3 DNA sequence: TGTGCCAGCAGCTTAGGAGTGGCGCGGCTTGGCGATGAGCAGTTCTTC.